This T cell receptor (beta chain) was captured in a study of post-analysis software for immune sequencing data. About the study: Progressive-relapsing, secondary progressive and relapsing-remitting multiple sclerosis were among the disease courses included.

Researchers reported that TCR beta cDNA libraries carried unique molecular identifiers. TCRdb analysed the PCR reads with MiXCR anew, one entry per CDR3 protein. This table has 740,000 or so distinct CDR3 sequences, roughly 50% appearing once. About this clonotype itself: Antigen unknown.

Study-wide points: Strong co-clustering by F measure was evident for samples that had been prepared in the same batch. Patients carried four or five TRBV segments more frequently than controls did, and TRBV5-6, TRBV5-1 and TRBV20-1 were among them.

The CDR3 spans 13 residues. The V end was cut by 4 bases, the J end by 7 bases, with 13 bases between. Germline V gene lookup returns CDR1 SGHRS and CDR2 YFSETQ. V is TRBV5-1 and J is TRBJ2-3; no clear D gene. The sequenced sample was blood. The sequence derives from a girl between 10 and 17 years old with multiple sclerosis. CDR3 residues: CASSDSDLNTQYF. The CDR3 DNA sequence: TGCGCCAGCAGCGATTCAGACCTGAATACGCAGTATTTT.